Listed below are T cell receptor beta chains from one sample, sequenced in a study of cytomegalovirus exposure and HLA in healthy donors. Assay: immunoSEQ multiplex PCR; the TCRdb copy retains only in-frame clones and omits some. The data contain about 110,000 clones, roughly 85% of them singletons. The material sequenced was PBMCs. These receptors were collected from a woman between 40 and 55 years old in good health and CMV-seronegative. CDR3s include the opening cysteine and the closing phenylalanine or tryptophan. A D gene is named only where the DNA matches it firmly. Clone size is shown for a subset of rows, as once, few, many or a class of expanded clone.

j_call | clone_size | d_call | v_call | cdr3_aa | cdr3_nt
TRBJ1-1 | once | - | TRBV28 | CASSPGLKNTEAFF | TGTGCCAGCAGCCCGGGACTCAAGAACACTGAAGCTTTCTTT
TRBJ2-5 | - | TRBD1 | TRBV6-5 | CASRPQGVEAQYF | TGTGCCAGCAGGCCCCAGGGGGTGGAGGCCCAGTACTTC
TRBJ2-5 | - | TRBD1 | TRBV18 | CASSPTGIEQYF | TGTGCCAGCTCACCGACAGGGATTGAGCAGTACTTC
TRBJ2-4 | - | - | TRBV19 | CASSTGSKNIQYF | TGTGCCAGTAGTACCGGGTCTAAAAACATTCAGTACTTC
TRBJ1-2 | - | TRBD1 | TRBV30 | CAWTSDRGNYGYTF | TGTGCCTGGACCTCTGACAGGGGGAACTATGGCTACACCTTC
TRBJ1-1 | - | - | TRBV7-2 | CASSLAGVETEAFF | TGTGCCAGCAGCTTGGCAGGGGTGGAAACTGAAGCTTTCTTT
TRBJ1-2 | - | - | TRBV4-3 | CASSQDSFYGYTF | TGCGCCAGCAGCCAAGACAGTTTCTATGGCTACACCTTC
TRBJ2-7 | - | - | TRBV7-2 | CASSLEAGVYEQYF | TGTGCCAGCAGCTTGGAGGCAGGGGTTTACGAGCAGTACTTC
TRBJ2-5 | once | TRBD1 | TRBV9 | CASSPRTGEARPQETQYF | TGTGCCAGCAGCCCCCGGACAGGCGAGGCCAGACCCCAAGAGACCCAGTACTTC
TRBJ2-1 | - | - | TRBV4-3 | CASSQVGSSRNNEQFF | TGCGCCAGCAGCCAAGTTGGTAGCTCCCGTAACAATGAGCAGTTCTTC
TRBJ1-2 | once | - | TRBV30 | CACFLQRSDYGYTF | TGTGCCTGTTTCCTACAGAGATCTGACTATGGCTACACCTTC
TRBJ2-6 | - | - | TRBV2 | CASSMEVNVLTF | TGTGCCAGCAGCATGGAGGTTAACGTCCTGACTTTC
TRBJ2-3 | - | TRBD2 | TRBV7-2 | CASSPSSGRATDTQYF | TGTGCCAGCAGCCCCTCGAGCGGGAGGGCCACAGATACGCAGTATTTT
TRBJ2-2 | - | TRBD2 | TRBV9 | CASSGAGLAGGTGELFF | TGTGCCAGCAGCGGCGCCGGACTAGCGGGGGGCACCGGGGAGCTGTTTTTT
TRBJ2-7 | - | - | TRBV25-1 | CASSGIVGGKEQYF | TGTGCCAGCAGTGGAATAGTAGGAGGGAAAGAGCAGTACTTC